This passage covers 24 T cell receptor beta chains from one sample sequenced in a study of T cell changes during pregnancy in multiple sclerosis. Sequencing used immunoSEQ multiplex PCR; TCRdb keeps in-frame clones, though not all of them. The table includes roughly 53,000 clones, about 88% detected once. This specimen consisted of CD8+ T cells from peripheral blood mononuclear cells, obtained before pregnancy. These receptor sequences come from a female donor with multiple sclerosis, enrolled in a pregnancy study.

This clone was seen once. The chain employs TRBV9 and TRBJ2-2; unclear D gene. The germline V and J ends were trimmed by 2 bases and 0 bases, with 5 bases remaining between them. The CDR3 runs to 14 residues. Germline V gene data show CDR1 as SGDLS and CDR2 as YYNGEE. CDR3 sequence (DNA): TGTGCCAGCAGCGTTACAACGAACACCGGGGAGCTGTTTTTT. Encoded protein: CASSVTTNTGELFF.

Turning to this clone: Other nucleotide sequences from this sample produce the same CDR3. J is TRBJ1-2 and V is TRBV4-3; the match to TRBD1 covers 11 bases. The CDR3 runs to 15 residues. Germline V gene lookup returns CDR1 LGHNA and CDR2 YSLEER. Losses at the gene ends were 0 bases for V and 4 bases for J; bases not matched to a gene: 1. The CDR3 DNA reads TGCGCCAGCAGCCAAGACGGACAGGGGGCCTATGGCTACACCTTC. Residues: CASSQDGQGAYGYTF.

This rearrangement joins TRBV28 to TRBJ1-5; D is possibly TRBD1 (6 bases). This CDR3 contains 15 residues. Trimming took 6 bases from V and 1 from J, leaving 13 bases between them. Germline CDR1 is MDHEN and CDR2 is SYDVKM. This CDR3 reads CASSRQVLSNQPQHF. In DNA form, the CDR3 reads TGTGCCAGCAGCCGACAGGTTCTAAGCAATCAGCCCCAGCATTTT.

V gene TRBV5-6 combines with J gene TRBJ2-7; D uncertain. This CDR3 spans 13 amino acids. Trimming removed 2 bases from V and 2 bases from J, with 8 bases in between. The germline V gene encodes CDR1 SGHDT and CDR2 YYEEEE. This CDR3 is CASSFGQTYEQYF. Here the CDR3 DNA reads TGTGCCAGCAGCTTTGGGCAGACCTACGAGCAGTACTTC.

The CDR3 loop is CASGDRIDGYTF. CDR3 sequence (DNA): TGTGCCAGCGGAGACAGGATAGATGGCTACACCTTC. The rearrangement joins TRBV6-1 to TRBJ1-2; tentative D call: TRBD1 (6 bases). The V gene lost 8 bases and the J gene lost 6 bases, with 13 bases spanning the gap. Germline loops: CDR1 MNHNS, CDR2 SASEGT. This CDR3 is 12 amino acids long.

The chain is built from TRBV6-6 and TRBJ1-1; D ambiguous. The CDR3 has 12 residues. In germline, CDR1 is MNHNY, CDR2 SVGAGI (reference sequence). Trimming pared 2 bases from V and 8 bases from J, leaving 9 bases between. The CDR3 is CASSYPGREAFF. Here the CDR3 DNA reads TGTGCCAGCAGTTACCCGGGAAGAGAAGCTTTCTTT.

The genes are TRBV7-2 and TRBJ2-7, with TRBD2 identical over 10 bases. Germline loops: CDR1 SGHTA, CDR2 FQGNSA. V shed 4 bases and J 3 bases; nucleotides not matched to a gene: 6. This CDR3 is 15 amino acids long. This chain's CDR3 is CASSSTGLAYYEQYF. DNA of the CDR3: TGTGCCAGCAGCTCAACGGGACTAGCGTACTACGAGCAGTACTTC.

This clone has a handful of counts. This chain joins TRBV4-1 and TRBJ1-4, with D perhaps TRBD1 (5 bases). The V end lost 11 bases, the J end lost 0 bases, and 16 bases lay between the germline ends. The CDR3 sequence is 15 residues long. Looked up from germline, CDR1 is MGHRA and CDR2 is YSYEKL. CDR3 loop: CAHRWGETTNEKLFF. The CDR3 DNA reads as TGCGCCCACAGGTGGGGCGAAACAACTAATGAAAAACTGTTTTTT.

V usage is TRBV7-9 and J usage is TRBJ2-2; TRBD2 agrees at 9 bases. Germline CDR1 is SEHNR and CDR2 is FQNEAQ (reference sequence). V was clipped by 2 bases and J by 3 bases; unmatched bases: 4. CDR3 length equals 16 residues. CDR3 nucleotides: TGTGCCAGCAGCTTACACGGGACTAGCTACACCGGGGAGCTGTTTTTT. Translating it yields CASSLHGTSYTGELFF.

This clone is large (0.1 to 1%) in the sample. The V gene is TRBV29-1, the J gene TRBJ1-2; TRBD1 matches 11 bases. The CDR3 loop spans 13 amino acids. Germline-derived CDR1 and CDR2 are SQVTM and ANQGSEA. Trimming at V came to 4 bases and at J to 7 bases, leaving 5 bases not matched to a gene. The DNA of the CDR3 is TGCAGCGTTGGGACAGGGGGCACGTCTGGCTACACCTTC. Encoded protein: CSVGTGGTSGYTF.

The V and J genes are TRBV4-1 and TRBJ2-1; 9 nucleotides line up with TRBD1. The germline V gene encodes CDR1 MGHRA and CDR2 YSYEKL. Germline trimming cut 5 bases from V and 5 bases from J; bases unmatched to any gene: 7. This CDR3 spans 15 amino acids. CDR3 nucleotide sequence: TGCGCCAGCAGCATTTGGACAGGGGCCCACAATGAGCAGTTCTTC. Its translation: CASSIWTGAHNEQFF.

The V gene is TRBV6-5, the J gene TRBJ1-6; TRBD1 agrees at 7 bases. V dropped 3 bases and J dropped 7; count of bases not matched to a gene: 3. CDR1 and CDR2 from the germline V gene are MNHEY and SVGAGI. The CDR3 is made up of 14 amino acids. The CDR3 here is CASSYGTANSPLHF. Written as DNA, the CDR3 is TGTGCCAGCAGTTATGGGACAGCAAATTCACCCCTCCACTTT.

CDR3: CASSPGSVYNEQFF. The CDR3 DNA sequence: TGTGCCAGCAGCCCAGGTTCGGTCTACAATGAGCAGTTCTTC. V and J are TRBV6-5 and TRBJ2-1; D is uncertain. Trimming shortened V by 6 bases and J by 3 bases, and 12 bases separated the two germline ends. Germline values: CDR1 MNHEY, CDR2 SVGAGI. This CDR3 comprises 14 residues.

The gene calls are TRBV19 and TRBJ1-6; TRBD1 agrees at 7 bases. V was pared by 3 bases and J by 6 bases, with 5 bases of the junction left unmatched. Germline V lookup: CDR1 LNHDA, CDR2 SQIVND (reference sequence). The CDR3 is made up of 15 amino acids. In DNA form, the CDR3 reads TGTGCCAGTAGTATGACCACAGGGGCTAATTCACCCCTCCACTTT. As protein: CASSMTTGANSPLHF.

This clone was found a few times. The rearrangement uses TRBV15 and TRBJ2-1, with 8 bases matching TRBD2. Germline-derived CDR1 and CDR2 are LNHNV and YYDKDF (reference sequence). J was trimmed by 0 bases and V by 5 bases; bases with no gene match: 6. The CDR3 sequence is 16 residues long. The CDR3 spells CATSQASGGSYNEQFF. Written as DNA, the CDR3 is TGTGCCACCAGCCAAGCCAGCGGGGGCTCCTACAATGAGCAGTTCTTC.

This chain connects TRBV2 to TRBJ2-3; TRBD1 matches at 7 bases. Losses at the gene ends were 6 bases for V and 2 bases for J; bases not matched to a gene: 8. Germline CDR1 reads SNHLY; CDR2 reads FYNNEI. This CDR3 is built from 15 residues. CDR3 sequence: CASSTGTANTDTQYF. The DNA of the CDR3 is TGTGCCAGCAGCACCGGGACAGCCAACACAGATACGCAGTATTTT.

This chain uses TRBV4-1 with TRBJ2-7; maybe TRBD1 (6 bases). Trimming took off 2 bases at V and 0 bases at J, with 11 bases between the two ends. Germline CDR1 is MGHRA and CDR2 is YSYEKL. The CDR3 loop spans 15 amino acids. Here the CDR3 reads CASSQTGTPSYEQYF. The CDR3 DNA reads TGCGCCAGCAGCCAAACCGGGACACCCTCCTACGAGCAGTACTTC.

This rearrangement joins TRBV6-5 to TRBJ1-2, with 7 bases identical to TRBD1. J was trimmed by 2 bases and V by 4 bases; bases with no gene match: 7. The CDR3 runs to 15 residues. CDR1 and CDR2 (germline): MNHEY, SVGAGI. This chain's CDR3 is CASSWGQNFNYGYTF. The CDR3 DNA follows: TGTGCCAGCAGTTGGGGACAGAATTTCAACTATGGCTACACCTTC.

This clone is medium-sized by share. J is TRBJ2-2 and V is TRBV6-4; unclear D gene. CDR1 and CDR2 (germline): MRHNA, SNTAGT. This CDR3 contains 13 residues. The V end was cut by 3 bases, the J end by 4 bases, with 6 bases between. CDR3 protein: CASSESSTGELFF. In DNA form, the CDR3 reads TGTGCCAGCAGTGAGTCTAGCACCGGGGAGCTGTTTTTT.

The gene calls are TRBV27 and TRBJ2-7, with 8 bases matching TRBD2. CDR1 and CDR2 (germline): MNHEY, SMNVEV (reference sequence). This CDR3 is built from 13 residues. Unmatched junction bases numbered 3, after V lost 6 bases and J lost 2 bases. The CDR3 DNA is TGTGCCAGCAGCCCGGGGGGGACCTACGAGCAGTACTTC. Its protein product is CASSPGGTYEQYF.

V gene TRBV27 combines with J gene TRBJ2-1; 7 bases match TRBD1. In germline, CDR1 is MNHEY, CDR2 SMNVEV (reference sequence). The CDR3 is made up of 13 amino acids. V lost 10 bases to trimming and J lost 7 bases; unmatched junction nucleotides: 10. In DNA, the CDR3 is TGTGCCACCAGAGGGGGCCAAACAAATGAGCAGTTCTTC. This codes for CATRGGQTNEQFF.

This clone was seen a few times. The rearrangement uses TRBV5-6 and TRBJ1-1; 7 nucleotides align to TRBD1. The CDR3 is 15 amino acids. Germline CDR1 SGHDT, CDR2 YYEEEE. V was pared by 1 base and J by 8 bases, with 11 bases of the junction left unmatched. The CDR3 protein is CASSLSSLGQAEAFF. CDR3 nucleotide sequence: TGTGCCAGCAGCTTGAGTTCCCTCGGACAGGCGGAAGCTTTCTTT.

Comments on this clone: A much larger clone differs from this one at a single base, so this may be a read error. The J gene is TRBJ2-5, the V gene TRBV27; TRBD2 aligns across 15 bases. Germline CDR1 and CDR2: MNHEY and SMNVEV (reference sequence). The CDR3 covers 15 residues. V shed 5 bases and J 2 bases; nucleotides not matched to a gene: 0. The CDR3 loop reads CASSGLAGGQETQYF. DNA for the CDR3: TGTGCCAGCAGTGGACTAGCGGGGGGGCAAGAGACCCAGTACTTC.

This chain uses TRBV19 with TRBJ2-7; weak D call: TRBD1 (5 bases). This CDR3 is 13 amino acids long. Trimming stripped 6 bases from V and 1 base from J, with 10 bases between. CDR1 is LNHDA and CDR2 is SQIVND in the germline V gene (reference sequence). The CDR3 loop is CASSRQGSYEQYF. In DNA, the CDR3 is TGTGCCAGTAGCCGTCAGGGTTCCTACGAGCAGTACTTC.